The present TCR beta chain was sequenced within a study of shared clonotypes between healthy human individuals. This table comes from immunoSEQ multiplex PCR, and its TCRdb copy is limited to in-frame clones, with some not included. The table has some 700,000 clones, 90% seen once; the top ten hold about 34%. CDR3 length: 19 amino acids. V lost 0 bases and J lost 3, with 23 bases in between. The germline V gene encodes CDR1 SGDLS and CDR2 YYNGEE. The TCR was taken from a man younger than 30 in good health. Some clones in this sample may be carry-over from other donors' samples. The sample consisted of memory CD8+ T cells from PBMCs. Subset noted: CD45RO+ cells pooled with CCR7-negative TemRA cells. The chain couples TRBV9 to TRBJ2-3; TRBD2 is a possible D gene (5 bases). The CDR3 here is CASSVELGANPSPTDTQYF. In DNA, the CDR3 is TGTGCCAGCAGCGTAGAACTGGGAGCCAACCCGAGCCCTACAGATACGCAGTATTTT.